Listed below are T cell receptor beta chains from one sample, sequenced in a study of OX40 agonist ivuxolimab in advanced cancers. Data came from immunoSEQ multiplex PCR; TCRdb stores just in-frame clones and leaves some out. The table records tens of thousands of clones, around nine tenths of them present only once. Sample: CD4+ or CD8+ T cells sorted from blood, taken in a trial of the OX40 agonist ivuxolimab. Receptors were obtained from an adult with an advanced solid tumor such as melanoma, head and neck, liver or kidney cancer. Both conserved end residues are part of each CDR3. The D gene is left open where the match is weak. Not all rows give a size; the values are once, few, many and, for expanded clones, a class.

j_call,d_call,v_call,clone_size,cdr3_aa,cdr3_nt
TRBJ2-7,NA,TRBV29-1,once,CSVDNGDSYEQYF,TGCAGCGTTGATAACGGGGATTCCTACGAGCAGTACTTC
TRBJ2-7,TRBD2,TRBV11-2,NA,CASSPTSGRVGYEQYF,TGTGCCAGCAGCCCGACTAGCGGGAGGGTTGGCTACGAGCAGTACTTC
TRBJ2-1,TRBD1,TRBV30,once,CAWRSGTGIDEQFF,TGTGCCTGGAGATCCGGGACAGGGATTGATGAGCAGTTCTTC
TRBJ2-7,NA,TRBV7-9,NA,CASSPGGLRHEQYF,TGTGCCAGCAGTCCTGGTGGTCTCCGACACGAGCAGTACTTC
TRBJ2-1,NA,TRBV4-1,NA,CASSQRGTAYNEQFF,TGCGCCAGCAGCCAGCGAGGGACGGCTTACAATGAGCAGTTCTTC
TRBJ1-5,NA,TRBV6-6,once,CASVLESGTNQPQHF,TGTGCCAGCGTCCTGGAATCGGGGACCAATCAGCCCCAGCATTTT
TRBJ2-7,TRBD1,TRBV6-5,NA,CASSDRGGRYEQYF,TGTGCCAGCAGTGACAGGGGGGGGAGATACGAGCAGTACTTC
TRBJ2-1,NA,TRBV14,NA,CASSQEGHFHEQFF,TGTGCCAGCAGCCAAGAGGGACATTTCCATGAGCAGTTCTTC
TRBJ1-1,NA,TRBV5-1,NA,CASSWQAGKNTEAFF,TGCGCCAGCAGCTGGCAGGCGGGAAAAAACACTGAAGCTTTCTTT
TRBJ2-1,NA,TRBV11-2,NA,CASGRTRGNEQFF,TGTGCCAGCGGAAGGACGAGGGGCAATGAGCAGTTCTTC
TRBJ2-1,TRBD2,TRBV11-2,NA,CASRLGRGFYNEQFF,TGTGCCAGCCGACTCGGGCGGGGGTTCTACAATGAGCAGTTCTTC
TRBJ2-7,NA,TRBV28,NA,CASSKAFEQYF,TGTGCCAGCAGTAAGGCCTTCGAGCAGTACTTC
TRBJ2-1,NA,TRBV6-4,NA,CASSDRYNEQFF,TGTGCCAGCAGTGACCGGTACAATGAGCAGTTCTTC
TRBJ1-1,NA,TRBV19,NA,CASTPGRRNTEAFF,TGTGCCAGCACCCCGGGACGGAGAAACACTGAAGCTTTCTTT
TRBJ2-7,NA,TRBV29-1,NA,CSVEDNSYEQYF,TGCAGCGTTGAGGACAACTCCTACGAGCAGTACTTC
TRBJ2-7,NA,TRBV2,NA,CASYLDRPEQYF,TGTGCCAGCTACCTCGACAGACCTGAGCAGTACTTC
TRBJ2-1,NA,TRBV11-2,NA,CASSPGRGREQFF,TGTGCCAGCAGCCCGGGCCGCGGGCGGGAGCAGTTCTTC
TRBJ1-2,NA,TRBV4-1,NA,CASSQDRNYGYTF,TGCGCCAGCAGCCAAGATCGGAACTATGGCTACACCTTC
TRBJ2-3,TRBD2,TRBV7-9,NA,CASSPAERGSTDTQYF,TGTGCCAGCAGCCCGGCGGAGCGGGGGAGCACAGATACGCAGTATTTT
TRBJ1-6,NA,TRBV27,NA,CASRKGWGNSPLHF,TGTGCCAGCAGAAAAGGGTGGGGTAATTCACCCCTCCACTTT
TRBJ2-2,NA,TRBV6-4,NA,CASRTLGSDRELFF,TGTGCCAGCAGGACTCTGGGGTCGGACCGGGAGCTGTTTTTT
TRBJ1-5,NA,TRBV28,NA,CASVLAAASNQPQHF,TGTGCCAGCGTGCTCGCGGCGGCAAGCAATCAGCCCCAGCATTTT
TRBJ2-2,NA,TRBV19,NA,CASSVVSTGELFF,TGTGCCAGTAGCGTCGTCAGCACCGGGGAGCTGTTTTTT
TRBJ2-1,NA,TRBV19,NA,CASSTDTYNEQFF,TGTGCCAGTAGTACAGACACGTACAATGAGCAGTTCTTC
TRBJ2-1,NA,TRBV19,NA,CASSMGGRNEQFF,TGTGCCAGTAGTATGGGGGGTCGGAATGAGCAGTTCTTC
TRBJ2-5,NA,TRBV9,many,CASSDSIGSGGETQYF,TGTGCCAGCAGCGATTCGATAGGCTCCGGCGGGGAGACCCAGTACTTC
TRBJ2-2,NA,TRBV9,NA,CASSPFLHYRGGDYGELFF,TGTGCCAGCAGTCCATTCCTCCACTACAGGGGAGGGGATTACGGGGAGCTGTTTTTT
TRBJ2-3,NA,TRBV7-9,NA,CASSLGSPTDTQYF,TGTGCCAGCAGCTTGGGCAGCCCCACAGATACGCAGTATTTT
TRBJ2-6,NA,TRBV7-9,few,CASSSEDFGANVLTF,TGTGCCAGCAGCTCCGAGGATTTTGGGGCCAACGTCCTGACTTTC
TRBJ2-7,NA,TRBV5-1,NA,CASSDIYEQYF,TGCGCCAGCAGCGATATCTACGAGCAGTACTTC
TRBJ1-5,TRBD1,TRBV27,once,CASSFQGQNNQPQHF,TGTGCCAGCAGTTTTCAGGGACAGAACAATCAGCCCCAGCATTTT
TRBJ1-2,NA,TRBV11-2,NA,CASSLVADGYTF,TGTGCCAGCAGCTTAGTGGCCGATGGCTACACCTTC
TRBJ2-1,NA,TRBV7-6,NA,CASSLVDNEQFF,TGTGCCAGCAGCTTAGTAGACAATGAGCAGTTCTTC
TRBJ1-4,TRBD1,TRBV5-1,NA,CASSLFLGTGGYLGANEKLFF,TGCGCCAGCAGCTTGTTTCTCGGGACAGGGGGCTACCTTGGGGCTAATGAAAAACTGTTTTTT
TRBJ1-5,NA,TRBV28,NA,CASSLLSGGHGWGLSNQPQHF,TGTGCCAGCAGTTTACTCTCTGGGGGCCATGGCTGGGGTTTGAGCAATCAGCCCCAGCATTTT
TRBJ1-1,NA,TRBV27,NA,CASRSRGLGTEAFF,TGTGCCAGCAGATCCAGGGGACTGGGCACTGAAGCTTTCTTT
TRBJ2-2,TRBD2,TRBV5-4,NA,CASSLAGAGGHTGELFF,TGTGCCAGCAGCTTGGCCGGAGCGGGGGGGCACACCGGGGAGCTGTTTTTT
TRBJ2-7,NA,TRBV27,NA,CASSSRGRGQYF,TGTGCCAGCAGTTCCCGCGGGCGGGGGCAGTACTTC
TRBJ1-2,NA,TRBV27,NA,CASSLMGAGYGYTF,TGTGCCAGCAGTTTAATGGGGGCGGGCTATGGCTACACCTTC
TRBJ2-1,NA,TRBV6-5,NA,CASSYSSGPLYNEQFF,TGTGCCAGCAGTTACTCTTCCGGCCCCTTATACAATGAGCAGTTCTTC
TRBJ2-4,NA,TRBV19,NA,CASSIDLTLAKNIQYF,TGTGCCAGTAGTATAGATCTAACGTTAGCCAAAAACATTCAGTACTTC
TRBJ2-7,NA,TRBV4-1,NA,CASSRLRGAGYEQYF,TGCGCCAGCAGCCGCCTTAGAGGAGCGGGCTACGAGCAGTACTTC
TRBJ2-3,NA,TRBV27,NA,CASSLPPYTDTQYF,TGTGCCAGCAGTTTACCCCCTTACACGGATACGCAGTATTTT
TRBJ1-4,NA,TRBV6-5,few,CASSPDVEKLFF,TGTGCCAGCAGTCCGGACGTGGAAAAACTGTTTTTT
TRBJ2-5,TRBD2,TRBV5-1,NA,CASSFTSGGKETQYF,TGCGCCAGCAGCTTCACTAGCGGGGGGAAGGAGACCCAGTACTTC
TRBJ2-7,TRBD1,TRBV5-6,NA,CASSFPGQGNYEQYF,TGTGCCAGCAGCTTCCCGGGACAGGGAAACTACGAGCAGTACTTC
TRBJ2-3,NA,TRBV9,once,CASSDRDALRPDTQYF,TGTGCCAGCAGCGACCGGGACGCCCTACGCCCAGATACGCAGTATTTT
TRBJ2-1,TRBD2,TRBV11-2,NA,CASSLGSGGYNEQFF,TGTGCCAGCAGCTTAGGTAGCGGGGGCTACAATGAGCAGTTCTTC